A selection of T cell receptor beta chains follows, all from one sample in a study of T-cell reconstitution after alpha-beta-depleted transplantation in children. TCRdb reprocessed the PCR reads via MiXCR and lists one record per CDR3 protein. The sample holds some 550,000 distinct CDR3 sequences, roughly 18% seen once. The source material was PBMCs from the stem cell graft donor, sampled from the stem cell graft. Source of these receptors: a human donor who donated a stem cell graft to a child with acute lymphoblastic leukemia. The CDR3 runs from the conserved cysteine through the conserved F or W. The order of the fields is CDR3 protein, CDR3 DNA, CDR3 length, J gene, D gene, clone size, V gene. D genes are given only for firm matches. Only part of the rows carry a size: once, few, many, or a class if the clone is expanded.

CAISGSGPTDTQYF,TGTGCCATTTCGGGGAGCGGGCCCACAGATACGCAGTATTTT,14,TRBJ2-3,.,few,TRBV7-9
CASSLEGLAGVNYEQYF,TGTGCCAGCAGCTTAGAAGGACTAGCGGGAGTCAACTACGAGCAGTACTTC,17,TRBJ2-7,TRBD2,.,TRBV11-2
CATSDLRWAVTQYF,TGTGCCACCAGTGATTTGAGGTGGGCCGTTACGCAGTATTTT,14,TRBJ2-3,.,few,TRBV24-1
CSVATGGNTGELFF,TGCAGCGTCGCTACAGGGGGGAACACCGGGGAGCTGTTTTTT,14,TRBJ2-2,TRBD1,.,TRBV29-1
CSAASSTYEQYF,TGCAGCGCCGCCTCTTCCACCTACGAGCAGTACTTC,12,TRBJ2-7,.,.,TRBV29-1
CASSLTSGTSEQFF,TGTGCCAGCAGTTTAACTAGCGGGACATCTGAGCAGTTCTTC,14,TRBJ2-1,TRBD2,.,TRBV12-3/TRBV12-4
CASSVGTGGNQPQHF,TGCGCCAGCAGCGTCGGGACGGGGGGCAATCAGCCCCAGCATTTT,15,TRBJ1-5,.,.,TRBV5-1
CASSDPGLAVDTQYF,TGTGCCAGCAGTGATCCGGGACTAGCGGTAGATACGCAGTATTTT,15,TRBJ2-3,TRBD2,.,TRBV9
CASSFGPISGGRAYEQYF,TGCGCCAGCAGCTTTGGACCGATTTCGGGCGGGAGGGCCTACGAGCAGTACTTC,18,TRBJ2-7,TRBD2,.,TRBV5-1
CSARDLNNEQFF,TGCAGTGCTAGAGACCTGAACAATGAGCAGTTCTTC,12,TRBJ2-1,.,.,TRBV20-1
CSASTSGRTSTDTQYF,TGCAGTGCTAGTACTAGCGGGAGAACGAGCACAGATACGCAGTATTTT,16,TRBJ2-3,TRBD2,.,TRBV20-1
CSADRGLGKQYF,TGCAGTGCGGACAGGGGGCTGGGGAAGCAGTACTTC,12,TRBJ2-7,TRBD1,.,TRBV20-1
CASSVGPTGYEQYF,TGTGCCAGCAGCGTCGGCCCGACAGGCTACGAGCAGTACTTC,14,TRBJ2-7,.,.,TRBV9
CASSPAGASYNEQFF,TGTGCCAGCTCACCTGCGGGAGCGTCCTACAATGAGCAGTTCTTC,15,TRBJ2-1,TRBD2,few,TRBV18
CASSVETSGVADTQYF,TGTGCCAGCAGCGTAGAAACTAGCGGGGTGGCAGATACGCAGTATTTT,16,TRBJ2-3,TRBD2,.,TRBV9
CASSVELAGGTDTQYF,TGTGCCAGCAGCGTAGAATTAGCGGGAGGGACAGATACGCAGTATTTT,16,TRBJ2-3,TRBD2,few,TRBV9
CASSLLGEGYTF,TGCGCCAGCAGCTTGTTGGGTGAAGGCTACACCTTC,12,TRBJ1-2,.,few,TRBV5-1
CASSQVQGTMNTEPFF,TGCGCCAGCAGCCAAGTACAGGGTACCATGAACACTGAACCTTTCTTT,16,TRBJ1-1,.,once,TRBV4-1
CSVETWGSFTDTQYF,TGCAGCGTCGAAACCTGGGGGTCTTTCACAGATACGCAGTATTTT,15,TRBJ2-3,.,.,TRBV29-1
CASSPAGAGEQYF,TGTGCCAGCTCACCGGCGGGGGCGGGCGAGCAGTACTTC,13,TRBJ2-7,.,.,TRBV18
CSGAAIGDTQYF,TGCAGCGGAGCGGCCATAGGAGATACGCAGTATTTT,12,TRBJ2-3,.,few,TRBV29-1
CASSVGRENSYEQYF,TGTGCCAGCAGCGTAGGACGGGAGAACTCCTACGAGCAGTACTTC,15,TRBJ2-7,.,.,TRBV9
CASSTGLGNTGELFF,TGCGCCAGCAGCACGGGACTAGGGAACACCGGGGAGCTGTTTTTT,15,TRBJ2-2,TRBD2,few,TRBV5-1
CSARDLGRSSYEQYF,TGCAGTGCTAGAGATCTGGGCAGGAGCTCCTACGAGCAGTACTTC,15,TRBJ2-7,.,.,TRBV20-1
CASSPDTDPGDTQYF,TGTGCCAGCTCACCCGACACGGACCCGGGAGATACGCAGTATTTT,15,TRBJ2-3,.,.,TRBV18
CASSGDPYEQYF,TGTGCCAGCAGCGGGGACCCCTACGAGCAGTACTTC,12,TRBJ2-7,.,.,TRBV9
CASSPLAGTGVDEQFF,TGTGCCAGCTCACCGTTAGCCGGGACAGGGGTCGATGAGCAGTTCTTC,16,TRBJ2-1,TRBD1,.,TRBV18
CASSFIGPLNNEQFF,TGCGCCAGCAGCTTTATAGGGCCCCTAAACAATGAGCAGTTCTTC,15,TRBJ2-1,.,.,TRBV5-1
CSAGGREIAYEQYF,TGCAGTGCAGGGGGGCGGGAGATTGCCTACGAGCAGTACTTC,14,TRBJ2-7,.,.,TRBV20-1
CASSFSGGQADTQYF,TGTGCCAGCAGCTTTTCGGGAGGGCAGGCAGATACGCAGTATTTT,15,TRBJ2-3,TRBD2,few,TRBV7-8